The clone carrying this TCR beta chain came up a few times. Its antigen is undetermined. Samples came from axillary lymph nodes draining the breast cancer. Each CDR3 protein is one row after TCRdb ran MiXCR on the multiplex PCR reads. The sample has some 200,000 distinct CDR3 sequences, over 25% seen once. CDR3 size: 14 residues. The germline V and J ends were trimmed by 1 base and 1 base, with 7 bases remaining between them. Germline CDR1 is SGHAT and CDR2 is FQNNGV. This sample was taken from a study of breast tumors, draining lymph nodes, adjacent tissues. General study findings and limits: Compared with lymph nodes, tumors were less diverse; compared with nontumor tissue, more. Data only fit, rather than demonstrated, lymph node origin of most tumor T cells. The data were judged consistent with most tumor T cells coming from lymph node and expanding in tumor.

The material sequenced was axillary lymph node tissue. This sequence was found in a female donor with breast cancer. Some clones in this sample may be carry-over from other donors' samples. This chain uses TRBV11-2 with TRBJ1-1; the D is unclear. Here the CDR3 reads CASSLGLWNTEAFF. CDR3 coding DNA: TGTGCCAGCAGCTTAGGACTTTGGAACACTGAAGCTTTCTTT.